This T cell receptor beta chain was found in a study of T cell responses to AZD1222 COVID-19 vaccine. In regard to this clone: What it binds is not known.

Study-wide findings and caveats: Vaccine-related CD4 TCRs covered spike, predominating at 160-218 and 743-854. At baseline, seropositivity was found in only a handful of AZD1222 recipients.

Repertoires were generated with immunoSEQ multiplex PCR, while TCRdb's copy carries only in-frame clones and drops some. The sample lists nearly 90,000 clones; over 75% were seen once. This CDR3 region has 13 residues. Per germline, CDR1 LNHDA and CDR2 SQIVND (reference sequence). Trimming removed 3 bases from V and 4 bases from J, with 7 bases in between. This chain connects TRBV19 to TRBJ1-5; D remains ambiguous. The source material was peripheral blood, sampled on day 0 of AZD1222 vaccination. The TCR sequence derives from an adult in good health. The chain's CDR3 is CASSIGVNQPQHF. The CDR3 DNA reads TGTGCCAGTAGTATTGGGGTTAATCAGCCCCAGCATTTT.